Listed below are T cell receptor beta chains from one sample, sequenced in a study of cytomegalovirus exposure and HLA in healthy donors. The protocol was immunoSEQ multiplex PCR, while the TCRdb copy is restricted to in-frame clones and leaves out a portion. The profile shows 200,000 or so clones, around 83% of them singletons. Sequencing used PBMCs. All receptors come from a woman aged 25 to 39 in good health and CMV-seropositive. The CDR3 runs from the conserved cysteine through the conserved F or W. A D gene is named only where the DNA matches it firmly. A row's size may be missing; if present it is once, few, many or a size class.

d_call	v_call	j_call	clone_size	cdr3_nt	cdr3_aa
-	TRBV19	TRBJ1-1	-	TGTGCCAGTAGTATTCCCGCCGGGAAAGGGAACACTGAAGCTTTCTTT	CASSIPAGKGNTEAFF
-	TRBV5-1	TRBJ1-2	-	TGCGCCAGCAGCTTGTCCGACACTAACTATGGCTACACCTTC	CASSLSDTNYGYTF
-	TRBV13	TRBJ2-7	once	TGTGCCAGCAGCTACCGGGACATGGGCTACGAGCAGTACTTC	CASSYRDMGYEQYF
TRBD1	TRBV5-1	TRBJ2-6	-	TGCGCCACCCGGGACAGGGCTGGGGCCAACGTCCTGACTTTC	CATRDRAGANVLTF
-	TRBV11-2	TRBJ2-7	-	TGTGCCAGCAGCCCGGCCTACGAGCAGTACTTC	CASSPAYEQYF
-	TRBV20-1	TRBJ2-1	-	TGCAGTGCTCCCTACCGGAATGAGCAGTTCTTC	CSAPYRNEQFF
-	TRBV6-1	TRBJ1-5	-	TGTGCCAGCAGTGAAGTTAGTAGCAATCAGCCCCAGCATTTT	CASSEVSSNQPQHF
TRBD2	TRBV29-1	TRBJ2-1	-	TGCAGCGTTGAAGATCTCGGGCTAGCGGAGGGTTCGCAGTTCTTC	CSVEDLGLAEGSQFF
-	TRBV27	TRBJ2-2	-	TGTGCCAGCAGACGACTATCCGCGAACACCGGGGAGCTGTTTTTT	CASRRLSANTGELFF
TRBD1	TRBV29-1	TRBJ2-7	-	TGCAGCGTTGAACATGCGGGACAGGGTAATCTGTACGAGCAGTACTTC	CSVEHAGQGNLYEQYF
-	TRBV9	TRBJ1-3	-	TGTGCCAGCAGCGCACAGGGTTCAGGAAACACCATATATTTT	CASSAQGSGNTIYF
TRBD2	TRBV6-1	TRBJ2-1	-	TGTGCCAGCTACCCCGGGGGACTAGTTCCTGAGCAGTTCTTC	CASYPGGLVPEQFF
-	TRBV29-1	TRBJ1-3	-	TGCAGCGTTGGGAGGGCTGGTGGAAACACCATATATTTT	CSVGRAGGNTIYF
TRBD1	TRBV29-1	TRBJ2-7	-	TGCAGCGTTACAGGGGGCGTCTACGAGCAGTACTTC	CSVTGGVYEQYF
-	TRBV18	TRBJ2-2	-	TGTGCCAGCTCACCTCGTAACACCGGGGAGCTGTTTTTT	CASSPRNTGELFF
TRBD1	TRBV27	TRBJ1-2	few	TGTGCCAGCAGTTTACAGGGGGCTCCCGATGGCTACACCTTC	CASSLQGAPDGYTF
TRBD2	TRBV10-1	TRBJ2-1	-	TGCGCCAGCAGTGAGTCGATCCGGCTAGCGGGAGGGAATGAGCAGTTCTTC	CASSESIRLAGGNEQFF
-	TRBV6-5	TRBJ1-2	once	TGTGCCAGCACCCAGGGTGGGTATGGCTACACCTTC	CASTQGGYGYTF
TRBD1	TRBV6-1	TRBJ1-1	-	TGTGCCAGCAGTCAGGGGGCGAGCACTGAAGCTTTCTTT	CASSQGASTEAFF
-	TRBV19	TRBJ2-1	-	TGTGCCAGTAGGCCTCGGGCAGGGGATGAGCAGTTCTTC	CASRPRAGDEQFF
-	TRBV7-6	TRBJ1-5	-	TGTGCCAGCAGCTTTAGTGAGATCGAGCCCCAGCATTTT	CASSFSEIEPQHF
TRBD2	TRBV5-1	TRBJ2-5	-	TGCGCCAGCAGCTTGAAGACTAGCGGCTACCAAGAGACCCAGTACTTC	CASSLKTSGYQETQYF
-	TRBV6-5	TRBJ2-5	-	TGTGCCAGCAGTTACTCGAGGGTCCCCGCGTCCCAGTACTTC	CASSYSRVPASQYF
TRBD2	TRBV2	TRBJ2-5	-	TGTGCCAGCATGTACCGGGAGGGTTCGGCAGAGACCCAGTACTTC	CASMYREGSAETQYF
TRBD2	TRBV2	TRBJ2-3	-	TGTGCCAGCAGTGATGAACTAGCGGGAGTTAGAAATACGCAGTATTTT	CASSDELAGVRNTQYF
TRBD1	TRBV30	TRBJ2-3	-	TGTGCCTGGAGTAGTGGGACAGGGACAGATACGCAGTATTTT	CAWSSGTGTDTQYF
-	TRBV27	TRBJ1-1	-	TGTGCCAGCAGTTTTACGCCCAACTCGAACACTGAAGCTTTCTTT	CASSFTPNSNTEAFF
-	TRBV15	TRBJ1-2	-	TGTGCCACCAGCAGAGAAAAGGGGACTTACTATGGCTACACCTTC	CATSREKGTYYGYTF
-	TRBV6-1	TRBJ1-1	-	TGTGCCAGTCTGCGTATGAACACTGAAGCTTTCTTT	CASLRMNTEAFF
-	TRBV6-6	TRBJ1-2	few	TGTGCCAGCAGTATTGAGATACAGGGAGGCTACACCTTC	CASSIEIQGGYTF
TRBD1	TRBV28	TRBJ2-2	-	TGTGCCAGCAGCCCCTGGGACAGGGCTCCCGGGGAGCTGTTTTTT	CASSPWDRAPGELFF
-	TRBV25-1	TRBJ1-1	once	TGTGCCAGCAGTGGGCAGGTGAACACTGAAGCTTTCTTT	CASSGQVNTEAFF
TRBD2	TRBV9	TRBJ2-5	-	TGTGCCAGCAGCGCTACGGGACTACCGCCGGAGACCCAGTACTTC	CASSATGLPPETQYF
-	TRBV28	TRBJ2-7	-	TGTGCCAGCAGTTTAAGGGGGAACAACGAGCAGTACTTC	CASSLRGNNEQYF
TRBD2	TRBV11-2	TRBJ2-1	-	TGTGCCAGCAGCTTACGACTAGCGCAAAACAATGAGCAGTTCTTC	CASSLRLAQNNEQFF
TRBD2	TRBV5-6	TRBJ2-1	once	TGTGCCAGCAGCTTCGGGACTAGCGAATACAATGAGCAGTTCTTC	CASSFGTSEYNEQFF
-	TRBV2	TRBJ2-2	-	TGTGCCAGCAGTGAAGTTCGGGGGAGAAAGGACGGGGAGCTGTTTTTT	CASSEVRGRKDGELFF
TRBD2	TRBV19	TRBJ2-1	-	TGTGCCAGTAGTATAGAAGGTGTCGGGGGGACCTACAATGAGCAGTTCTTC	CASSIEGVGGTYNEQFF
TRBD1	TRBV6-5	TRBJ1-1	few	TGTGCCAGCAGTTACACGACAGGGGACACTGAAGCTTTCTTT	CASSYTTGDTEAFF
-	TRBV28	TRBJ2-2	-	TGTGCCAGCAGCTCCAGAAGGGAGCTGTTTTTT	CASSSRRELFF
-	TRBV10-3	TRBJ1-1	-	TGTGCCATCAGTGACCTTGACTTGAACACTGAAGCTTTCTTT	CAISDLDLNTEAFF
-	TRBV7-2	TRBJ1-2	-	TGTGCCAGCAGCTTAACCAAAACACAGGCGTTGAATGGCTACACCTTC	CASSLTKTQALNGYTF
-	TRBV11-2	TRBJ2-1	-	TGTGCCAGCAGCTCTCGGGGTTTAATCGGCAATGAGCAGTTCTTC	CASSSRGLIGNEQFF
-	TRBV6-1	TRBJ1-5	-	TGTGCCAGCAGTGATTTCCAGGTCAGGTTTCAGCCCCAGCATTTT	CASSDFQVRFQPQHF
TRBD1	TRBV7-3	TRBJ1-2	-	TGTGCCAGCAGCCAGGGGACAGGGGGCCTCTATGGCTACACCTTC	CASSQGTGGLYGYTF
-	TRBV7-2	TRBJ1-3	-	TGTGCCAGCAGCCAACAGGGAAACACCATATATTTT	CASSQQGNTIYF
TRBD1	TRBV2	TRBJ2-6	-	TGTGCCAGCAGTCAAACCGGGACAGGGACGTCTGGGGCCAACGTCCTGACTTTC	CASSQTGTGTSGANVLTF
-	TRBV5-1	TRBJ2-1	-	TGCGCCAGCAGCTCGTCCGGGACAAGAAGTGAGCTTGAGCAGTTCTTC	CASSSSGTRSELEQFF
-	TRBV2	TRBJ2-1	-	TGTGCCAGCACCGAGGACTATGAGCAGTTCTTC	CASTEDYEQFF
-	TRBV21-1	TRBJ2-1	-	TGTGCCAGCAGCAAACAGAAACCCGGGACTGGAAGCTCCTACAATGAGCAGTTCTTC	CASSKQKPGTGSSYNEQFF
TRBD2	TRBV28	TRBJ2-3	-	TGTGCCATAGGGACTAGCCCACCAGATACGCAGTATTTT	CAIGTSPPDTQYF
-	TRBV7-2	TRBJ2-1	-	TGTGCCAGCAGCTTAGAACTACAGGGCCGCCGTCAGCAGTTCTTC	CASSLELQGRRQQFF
TRBD1	TRBV6-1	TRBJ2-7	-	TGTGCCAGCAGTGGAGCATTTTGGGACAGCGGCTACGAGCAGTACTTC	CASSGAFWDSGYEQYF
-	TRBV6-5	TRBJ1-4	-	TGTGCCAGCAGGATGACTGGTCATAATGAAAAACTGTTTTTT	CASRMTGHNEKLFF
-	TRBV30	TRBJ1-1	-	TGTGCCTGGAGCTACACGGGGAACACTGAAGCTTTCTTT	CAWSYTGNTEAFF
TRBD1	TRBV27	TRBJ1-2	-	TGTGCCAGCAGTCATAGACAGGGTTATGGCTACACCTTC	CASSHRQGYGYTF
-	TRBV6-1	TRBJ1-2	-	TGTGCCAGCACCGAAGGGGTATTGGTCTATGGCTACACCTTC	CASTEGVLVYGYTF